This T cell receptor (beta chain) was captured in a study of cytomegalovirus exposure and HLA in healthy donors (dated 2017 in TCRdb). Looking at the study overall: In an earlier analysis of around 540 of the donors, around 290 Gb of sequence data and approximately 100 million unique TCR beta sequences from about 179 million T cells were reported. About 300 gigabases of sequencing data and tens of millions of unique TCR sequences were included in an early release covering 550 to 800 HLA-typed donors. The genetic ancestry cluster associated with self-reported Caucasian donors included over 65% of the approximately 430 genotyped donors. The study was designed to test whether signatures of past pathogen exposure could be identified by cataloging public T cell receptors. Using immunosequencing, the study profiled T cell repertoires from some 670 subjects and related those repertoires to cytomegalovirus serostatus. Along with the approximately 620-subject first cohort, a separate validation cohort of more than 90 different subjects was used. To predict cytomegalovirus infection status, the study brought together high-throughput TCR immunosequencing, statistical association of individual TCRs with disease status, and machine learning. To study patterns of TCR occurrence, a later analysis re-analyzed previously published TCR beta repertoires from 550 to 800 donors and added high-resolution HLA genotyping. The later analysis used no new phenotypic data to find candidate immune exposures, relying instead on TCR beta sequences and their occurrence across donors. An earlier analysis of several hundred of the donors used high-throughput TCR beta sequencing to judge whether each TCR beta V gene segment behaved as functional or pseudogenic. Donor age, sex, ethnicity and CMV serostatus were compiled together with the repertoire data. Genome-wide SNP genotypes for about 60% of the 666 donors were used in a later genetic analysis, which treated that subset as a discovery cohort. Every repertoire in the discovery cohort had been generated on one and the same sequencing platform. HLA typing covered class I and class II loci at four-digit resolution. Typing coverage varied by locus: roughly 620-640 donors for A, B, C, DRB1 and DQB1; around 560 for DQA1; about 600 for DPA1; roughly 450 for DPB1. Because of strong linkage in the cohort, four to six DR-DQ haplotypes were treated as single units for association and clustering. On average, approximately 250,000 unique TCR beta nucleotide sequences were sequenced per donor among roughly 430 genotyped donors of the cohort, with 15% to 20% of those sequences being non-productive. Broad study findings and their caveats: Because HLA typing was missing for some donors at each locus, association tests included only the typed subset. At a false discovery rate of 0.05, a later analysis linked fewer than 20,000 TCR beta sequences to specific HLA alleles. According to the authors, the approach could potentially be generalized to other disease states and immunological phenotypes. In vitro tests confirmed that a few of the cytomegalovirus-associated TCR beta chains recognize cytomegalovirus antigens. Roughly uniform sequencing depth across donors was assumed in presence/absence analyses, although this assumption may not hold. The 87-base-pair reads could not distinguish some IMGT-functional V segments, including TRBV6-2 and TRBV6-3, so those segments were excluded. About 15 rarely observed V segments, including chromosome 9 orphons, were excluded from the earlier analysis of almost 600 of the donors because counts were too low. While some public TCRs were present in many individuals, most TCR sequences turned up only very rarely across donors. In an earlier analysis of about 550 of the donors, most TCR beta V segments were observed in productive rearrangements about 87% or about 30% of the time, broadly matching IMGT annotations. Several of the top co-occurrence clusters appeared to be linked to parvovirus B19, influenza, CMV and Epstein-Barr virus, according to a later analysis. This cohort had only TCR beta chains sequenced, and the lack of alpha or paired-chain data limited which features could be detected. In a later genetic analysis, a missense DCLRE1C variant was associated with V-gene and J-gene trimming of TCR beta chains, and the association was replicated in an independent cohort. According to a later analysis, most CMV-associated TCR beta chains appeared to be HLA-restricted, and the HLA associations seemed to be driven largely by CMV exposure. A further reported finding was that TCR beta sequences accurately predicted the HLA-A and HLA-B alleles for most subjects in the first cohort. A cluster of highly shared sequence variants was judged likely to be a technical artifact of the sequencing pipeline. According to a later genetic analysis, donors in an Asian-associated ancestry cluster had fewer N-insertions in productive TCRs than the approximately 630-donor mean. Linkage disequilibrium might explain the correlated functional status among segregating V segments, but an unknown experimental factor could not be ruled out. The only immune exposure information available for the cohort was CMV serostatus. A total of about 150 TCR beta chains were listed by the study as associated with cytomegalovirus. Strong co-occurrence of HLA alleles, especially DR and DQ, made assigning TCR associations to individual alleles difficult. Compared with equally common non-associated chains, HLA-associated TCR beta chains in a later analysis were more clonally expanded and had lower generation probabilities. A later analysis found that TCR association rates varied across HLA loci, with DRB1 alleles showing the most associated TCRs and HLA-C alleles the fewest. In both the original and validation cohorts, the classifier was reported to diagnose cytomegalovirus status with high specificity and sensitivity.

As regards this clone: The antigen it recognizes is unknown. No base quality information exists; no much larger clone differs at one position.

Libraries were prepared through the immunoSEQ multiplex PCR assay. A mixture of 60 forward primers for TCR Vbeta segments and 13 reverse primers for TCR Jbeta segments was used in the multiplex PCR. Amplification of the CDR3 region of rearranged TCR beta genes was performed with a multiplex PCR assay on genomic DNA. The Illumina HiSeq System was used to sequence the amplified TCR beta libraries as 87-base-pair reads. Concerning the study's data processing: Across the 640 or so repertoires, a later analysis counted some 80 million unique TCR beta chains, approximately 12 million of which were shared by at least two donors. Raw reads were error-corrected and collapsed into unique sequences with a nearest-neighbor algorithm that merged closely related sequences to remove PCR and sequencing errors. V, D and J gene segments were assigned by aligning CDR3 sequences to IMGT reference sequences. For a sequence to be retained, a match of at least six nucleotides to both a V gene segment and a J gene segment was required. A rearrangement counted as productive if the CDR3 had no stop codons and remained in frame with V and J, and every other rearrangement counted as non-productive. CDR3 was defined according to IMGT convention as the region running from the second conserved V-encoded cysteine to the conserved J-encoded phenylalanine. Sequences without an unambiguous match to a single V gene segment were excluded from the earlier analysis of 500 to 700 of the donors. In an earlier analysis of around 590 of the donors, a V segment was called functional when productive rearrangements were above 56.7%, and segregating when the standard deviation between donors exceeded 5%. To diagnose cytomegalovirus status from the catalog of TCR beta chain sequences, a statistical classification framework was built. A later analysis assigned V and J genes by comparing TCR nucleotide sequences with IMGT/GENE-DB human TR gene sequences. The TCRdist pipeline was used in a later analysis to assign CDR3 sequences and most-parsimonious VDJ recombination scenarios. In a later analysis, every TCR beta chain was defined by the combination of its CDR3 amino acid sequence and its V-gene family, and reads without a unique V-gene family were dropped. To address suspected cross-contamination and a sequencing artifact, a later analysis removed a few hundred highly shared, low-generation-probability nucleotide sequences. In a later analysis, a clonal expansion index was calculated for each public chain from normalized within-repertoire ranks of inferred template counts. A later analysis computed generation probabilities with a VDJ recombination model fitted to out-of-frame rearrangements, and checked the results against IGoR. Hypergeometric tests were used in a later analysis to score TCR-TCR, TCR-HLA and TCR-CMV co-occurrence, with a repertoire-size bias correction applied to the TCR pairs. A later analysis estimated false discovery rates by permuting HLA or CMV assignments 20 times. A later analysis grouped co-occurring TCRs with DBSCAN, adding TCRdist sequence similarity when clustering within HLA-allele-positive subsets. Repertoires with fewer than 30,000 or more than 120,000 public chains were left out of co-occurrence clustering, as were about 5 repertoires with anomalous nucleotide sharing. TCRdb mirrors the immuneACCESS table, restricted to in-frame sequences. Some clones are absent from its copies; in checked studies, under half trace to an unresolved V gene, and the reason for the others is unknown. Clone size and the V and J calls come from that table; the DNA yielded D and trimming. This sample holds about 170,000 clones; roughly 83% were observed only once. Under 3% of the sample rests with the top ten.

The cohort was made up of about 670 healthy bone marrow donors. At the time of sampling, every cohort member was nominally healthy, though immune exposures that went unrecorded were likely present. The donor was CMV seronegative and was included in the group of several hundred seronegative cohort members. A peripheral blood sample was collected from each donor, and TCR beta sequencing was performed on peripheral blood mononuclear cells. The Qiagen DNeasy Blood Extraction Kit was used to extract genomic DNA from the blood cell samples. Reading from cysteine to phenylalanine, the CDR3 counts 15 amino acids. Only CDR3 DNA remains: 45 bases, in frame from the first base. Sequences MDHEN (CDR1) and SYDVKM (CDR2) are obtained from the germline V gene. Deletion took 5 bases off V and 10 bases off J, with a span of 21 bases between the germline ends.

The chain employs TRBV28 and TRBJ1-5, with the D gene not clear enough to name. The material sequenced was PBMCs. The source of this sequence is a woman between 45 and 65 years old in good health and CMV-seronegative. The DNA reads as follows: TGTGCCAGCAGTCCCCGTCTAGGAGAATCAGCCCCCCAGCATTTT. Translated, this gives CASSPRLGESAPQHF.